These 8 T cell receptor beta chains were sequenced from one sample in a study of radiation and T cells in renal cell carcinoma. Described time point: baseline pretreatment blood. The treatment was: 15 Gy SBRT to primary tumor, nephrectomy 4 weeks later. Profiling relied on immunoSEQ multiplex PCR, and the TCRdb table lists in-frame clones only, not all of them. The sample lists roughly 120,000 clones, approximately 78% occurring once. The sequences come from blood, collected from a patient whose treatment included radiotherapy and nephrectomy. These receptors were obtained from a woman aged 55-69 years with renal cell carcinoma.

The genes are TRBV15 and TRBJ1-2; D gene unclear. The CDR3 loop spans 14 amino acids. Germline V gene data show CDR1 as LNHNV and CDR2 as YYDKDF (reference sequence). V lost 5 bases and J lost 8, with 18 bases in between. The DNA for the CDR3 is TGTGCCACCAGCGGAAGACCTTCGGGTGGAGGCTACACCTTC. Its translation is CATSGRPSGGGYTF.

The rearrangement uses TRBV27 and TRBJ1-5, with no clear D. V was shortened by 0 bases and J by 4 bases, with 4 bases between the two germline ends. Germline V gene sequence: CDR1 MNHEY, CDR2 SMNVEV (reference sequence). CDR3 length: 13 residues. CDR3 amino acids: CASSLSGNQPQHF. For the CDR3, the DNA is TGTGCCAGCAGTTTATCAGGGAATCAGCCCCAGCATTTT.

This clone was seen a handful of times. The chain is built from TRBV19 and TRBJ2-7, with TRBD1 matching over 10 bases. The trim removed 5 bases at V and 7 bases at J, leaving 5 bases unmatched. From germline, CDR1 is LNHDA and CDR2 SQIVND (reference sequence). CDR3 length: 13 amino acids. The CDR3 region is CASSPGQGFEQYF. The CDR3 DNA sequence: TGTGCCAGTAGTCCGGGACAGGGGTTTGAGCAGTACTTC. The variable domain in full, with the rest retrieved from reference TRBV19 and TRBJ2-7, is DGGITQSPKYLFRKEGQNVTLSCEQNLNHDAMYWYRQDPGQGLRLIYYSQIVNDFQKGDIAEGYSVSREKKESFPLTVTSAQKNPTAFYLCASSPGQGFEQYFGPGTRLTVT.

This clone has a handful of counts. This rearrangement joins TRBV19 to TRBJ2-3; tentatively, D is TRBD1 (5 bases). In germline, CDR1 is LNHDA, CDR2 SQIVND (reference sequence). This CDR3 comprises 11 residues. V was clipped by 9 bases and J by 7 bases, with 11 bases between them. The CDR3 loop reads CARGAGYTQYF. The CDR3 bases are TGTGCCAGAGGGGCCGGGTATACGCAGTATTTT.

The chain's CDR3 is CASSPSAPGDSPLHF. The CDR3 coding sequence is TGTGCCAGCAGCCCCTCAGCCCCAGGAGATTCACCCCTCCACTTT. The chain uses TRBV7-9 and TRBJ1-6; D is uncertain. V gave up 5 bases and J gave up 8 bases, with 16 bases separating them. This CDR3 has 15 amino acids. The germline V gene has CDR1 SEHNR and CDR2 FQNEAQ (reference sequence).

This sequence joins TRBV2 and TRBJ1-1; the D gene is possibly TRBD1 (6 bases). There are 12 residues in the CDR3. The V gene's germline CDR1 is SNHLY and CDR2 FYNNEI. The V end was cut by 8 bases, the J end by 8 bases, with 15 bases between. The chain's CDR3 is CASRALGGEAFF. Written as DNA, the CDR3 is TGTGCCAGCCGTGCGTTGGGGGGCGAAGCTTTCTTT.

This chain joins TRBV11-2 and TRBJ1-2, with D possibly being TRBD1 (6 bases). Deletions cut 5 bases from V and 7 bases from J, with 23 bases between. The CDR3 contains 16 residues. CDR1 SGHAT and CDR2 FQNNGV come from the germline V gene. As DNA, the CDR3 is TGTGCCAGCAGCCCGGGACAAGGGCCCCTTAACGGTGGCTACACCTTC. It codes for CASSPGQGPLNGGYTF.

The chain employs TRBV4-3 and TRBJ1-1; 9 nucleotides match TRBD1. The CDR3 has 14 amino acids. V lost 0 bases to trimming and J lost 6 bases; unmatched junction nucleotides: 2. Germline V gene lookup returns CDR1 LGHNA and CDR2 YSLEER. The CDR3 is CASSQETGGAEAFF. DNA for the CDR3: TGCGCCAGCAGCCAAGAAACAGGGGGCGCTGAAGCTTTCTTT.